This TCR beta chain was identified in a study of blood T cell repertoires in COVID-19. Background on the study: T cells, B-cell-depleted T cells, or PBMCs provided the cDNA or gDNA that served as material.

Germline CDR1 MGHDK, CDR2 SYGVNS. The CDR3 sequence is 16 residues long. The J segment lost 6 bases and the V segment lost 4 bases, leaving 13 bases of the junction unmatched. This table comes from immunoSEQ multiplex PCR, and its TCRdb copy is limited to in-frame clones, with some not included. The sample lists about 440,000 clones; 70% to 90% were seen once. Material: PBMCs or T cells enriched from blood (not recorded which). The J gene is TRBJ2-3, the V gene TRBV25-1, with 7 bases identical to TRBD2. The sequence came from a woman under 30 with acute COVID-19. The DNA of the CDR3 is TGTGCCAGCAGTGGGATTAGCGGGCGGGTAATGGATACGCAGTATTTT. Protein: CASSGISGRVMDTQYF.